This T cell receptor (beta chain) is from a study of T cells expressing NK-cell markers. From its re-call of the 5' RACE reads, TCRdb lists each CDR3 protein once, without DNA. The specimen's table records 350,000 to 500,000 distinct CDR3 sequences. Germline V gene sequence: CDR1 MDHEN, CDR2 SYDVKM. This CDR3 contains 17 residues. The chain recombines TRBV28 with TRBJ1-2; the D call from TCRdb, TRBD1, cannot be confirmed without DNA. This receptor was taken from a woman between 18 and 70 years old in good health. Sequencing was done on a sample of blood T cells: a sorted CD56 or NKG2C T cell subset, CD4+ or CD8+ T cells, or bulk PBMC T cells (not recorded which). CDR3 sequence reads: CASLVHSPKTRGYGYTF.